What follows are 29 T cell receptor beta chains derived from one specimen sequenced in a study of cytomegalovirus exposure and HLA in healthy donors. Vbeta (60) and Jbeta (13) primers were used in the PCR. Clones were sequenced by immunoSEQ multiplex PCR, and TCRdb holds only the in-frame ones, with some missing. The data show approximately 100,000 clones, around 80% seen once. The source material was PBMCs. These receptors were taken from a female donor in good health and CMV-seropositive.

The chain couples TRBV2 to TRBJ2-5; TRBD2 matches at 8 bases. The CDR3 is 15 amino acids. In germline, CDR1 is SNHLY, CDR2 FYNNEI. V was pared by 7 bases and J by 2 bases, with 9 bases of the junction left unmatched. The CDR3 region is CASNYGGGGQETQYF. The CDR3 nucleotides read TGTGCCAGCAACTACGGGGGGGGTGGTCAAGAGACCCAGTACTTC.

The chain uses TRBV19 and TRBJ1-5, with D maybe TRBD1 (5 bases). Germline V gene sequence: CDR1 LNHDA, CDR2 SQIVND (reference sequence). The V and J ends lost 4 bases and 0 bases respectively, with 10 bases between them. The CDR3 length is 15 residues. The CDR3 reads CASSTSRDSNQPQHF. As DNA, the CDR3 is TGTGCCAGTAGTACCTCCAGGGATAGCAATCAGCCCCAGCATTTT. The whole variable domain, remainder taken from reference TRBV19 and TRBJ1-5, is DGGITQSPKYLFRKEGQNVTLSCEQNLNHDAMYWYRQDPGQGLRLIYYSQIVNDFQKGDIAEGYSVSREKKESFPLTVTSAQKNPTAFYLCASSTSRDSNQPQHFGDGTRLSIL.

V usage is TRBV6-5 and J usage is TRBJ1-2, with a tentative D call TRBD1 (6 bases). The germline V gene has CDR1 MNHEY and CDR2 SVGAGI. The CDR3 runs to 13 residues. Deletions cut 6 bases from V and 8 bases from J, with 16 bases between. CDR3 protein: CASRNSGTSGYTF. The CDR3 DNA reads TGTGCCAGCAGAAACTCCGGGACATCAGGCTACACCTTC.

V and J are TRBV6-5 and TRBJ1-1; unclear D gene. Deletions cut 0 bases from V and 6 bases from J, with 8 bases between. The germline V gene has CDR1 MNHEY and CDR2 SVGAGI. The CDR3 length is 13 residues. The chain's CDR3 is CASSYSTRAEAFF. The DNA for the CDR3 is TGTGCCAGCAGTTACTCGACACGCGCTGAAGCTTTCTTT.

This rearrangement joins TRBV7-9 to TRBJ2-7; TRBD1 matches at 7 bases. CDR1 and CDR2 (germline): SEHNR, FQNEAQ (reference sequence). V shed 6 bases, J shed 3 bases, and the junction held 8 bases outside the gene matches. This CDR3 is 14 amino acids long. The CDR3 DNA follows: TGTGCCAGCAGTCTAACGGACAGGAACTACGAGCAGTACTTC. This encodes CASSLTDRNYEQYF.

This clone was seen a few times. J is TRBJ2-7 and V is TRBV6-5; D might be TRBD1 (5 bases). V was trimmed by 2 bases and J by 0 bases, leaving 11 bases between them. There are 15 residues in the CDR3. From germline, CDR1 is MNHEY and CDR2 SVGAGI. The CDR3 coding sequence is TGTGCCAGCAGTTACGTGCAGGGTAGCTCCTACGAGCAGTACTTC. It encodes CASSYVQGSSYEQYF.

To note about this clone: This sample also contains other DNA sequences that code for the same CDR3. V and J are TRBV11-3 and TRBJ1-2, with TRBD1 as a possible D gene (5 bases). Germline-derived CDR1 and CDR2 are SGHNT and YENEEA. This CDR3 has 13 residues. Trimming took off 5 bases at V and 5 bases at J, with 12 bases between the two ends. The DNA for the CDR3 is TGTGCCAGCAGCCGTGAGCGACAGTATGGCTACACCTTC. Translated, it gives CASSRERQYGYTF.

This chain joins TRBV2 and TRBJ1-2, with TRBD1 matching over 10 bases. Germline V gene sequence: CDR1 SNHLY, CDR2 FYNNEI. There are 12 residues in the CDR3. J gave up 6 bases and V 9 bases, and 4 bases lay outside the gene matches. The CDR3 coding sequence is TGTGCCAGGACAGGGGGCAAAGATGGCTACACCTTC. Amino acid sequence: CARTGGKDGYTF.

This chain uses TRBV7-9 with TRBJ1-2, with 9 bases matching TRBD1. In germline, CDR1 is SEHNR, CDR2 FQNEAQ (reference sequence). The CDR3 has 16 residues. Germline trimming cut 5 bases from V and 5 bases from J; bases unmatched to any gene: 12. CDR3 loop: CASSTSSRTGDYGYTF. CDR3 nucleotides: TGTGCCAGCAGCACATCATCCCGGACAGGGGATTATGGCTACACCTTC.

The CDR3 coding sequence is TGTGCCAGTAGTATCCTAGGGGGCCAGGAGACCCAGTACTTC. Its protein product is CASSILGGQETQYF. This chain uses TRBV19 with TRBJ2-5, with 7 bases that match TRBD1. The CDR3 is 14 amino acids. Unmatched junction bases numbered 6, after V lost 3 bases and J lost 5 bases. Germline V gene data show CDR1 as LNHDA and CDR2 as SQIVND (reference sequence).

The J gene is TRBJ2-7, the V gene TRBV28, with 10 bases that match TRBD1. The germline V gene encodes CDR1 MDHEN and CDR2 SYDVKM. CDR3 length: 14 amino acids. Germline trimming cut 1 base from V and 7 bases from J; bases unmatched to any gene: 4. The CDR3 sequence is CASSLLGQGLEQYF. The CDR3 coding sequence is TGTGCCAGCAGTTTATTGGGACAGGGGTTGGAGCAGTACTTC.

The count of this clone is one. V gene TRBV6-5 combines with J gene TRBJ2-7; D is perhaps TRBD1 (6 bases). With 4 bases removed from V and 7 bases from J, the gap between germline ends came to 11 bases. Germline V gene data show CDR1 as MNHEY and CDR2 as SVGAGI. The CDR3 length is 12 residues. DNA of the CDR3: TGTGCCAGCAGTTCTCAGGGGCGGGAGCAGTACTTC. The encoded protein is CASSSQGREQYF.

The chain joins TRBV7-2 to TRBJ2-5; the match to TRBD2 covers 10 bases. V lost 0 bases, J lost 0 bases, and 1 base stayed unmatched. CDR1 is SGHTA and CDR2 is FQGNSA in the germline V gene. There are 16 residues in the CDR3. CDR3 in DNA: TGTGCCAGCAGCTTAGCACTAGCGGGGTACCAAGAGACCCAGTACTTC. It translates to CASSLALAGYQETQYF. Full variable domain (rest looked up from reference TRBV7-2 and TRBJ2-5): GAGVSQSPSNKVTEKGKDVELRCDPISGHTALYWYRQSLGQGLEFLIYFQGNSAPDKSGLPSDRFSAERTGGSVSTLTIQRTQQEDSAVYLCASSLALAGYQETQYFGPGTRLLVL.

The rearrangement joins TRBV5-4 to TRBJ2-3; TRBD2 matches 8 bases. Unmatched junction bases numbered 5, after V lost 3 bases and J lost 2 bases. This CDR3 contains 15 residues. Germline lookup yields CDR1 SGHNT and CDR2 YYREEE (reference sequence). CDR3 in amino acids: CASSSGGGLTDTQYF. For the CDR3, the DNA is TGTGCCAGCAGCTCCGGGGGGGGCCTCACAGATACGCAGTATTTT.

This rearrangement joins TRBV5-1 to TRBJ2-2; 7 bases fit TRBD2. The CDR3 is made up of 17 amino acids. Germline-derived CDR1 and CDR2 are SGHRS and YFSETQ. The J segment lost 0 bases and the V segment lost 3 bases, leaving 8 bases of the junction unmatched. CDR3 bases: TGCGCCAGCAGCTGGTCTAGCGGTTCCCCGAACACCGGGGAGCTGTTTTTT. The encoded protein is CASSWSSGSPNTGELFF.

As DNA, the CDR3 is TGTGCCAGCAGTGTACAGGGGGCTTACTATGGCTACACCTTC. It yields the protein CASSVQGAYYGYTF. The V call is TRBV2, the J call TRBJ1-2; 9 nucleotides align to TRBD1. Germline values: CDR1 SNHLY, CDR2 FYNNEI. J was trimmed by 3 bases and V by 4 bases; bases with no gene match: 3. The CDR3 is 14 residues long.

The chain employs TRBV28 and TRBJ1-1; D remains unclear. V was cut by 8 bases and J by 1 base, with 8 bases left in between. The CDR3 consists of 12 residues. In germline, CDR1 is MDHEN, CDR2 SYDVKM. The CDR3 sequence: CASRGGNTEAFF. CDR3 in DNA: TGTGCCAGCCGGGGAGGGAACACTGAAGCTTTCTTT.

CDR3 DNA sequence: TGTGCCAGCAGTTGGGGCCCTGAAGCTTTCTTT. Its translation: CASSWGPEAFF. V usage is TRBV28 and J usage is TRBJ1-1; TRBD1 is a possible D gene (5 bases). Germline V gene lookup returns CDR1 MDHEN and CDR2 SYDVKM. The CDR3 is 11 amino acids. Trimming shortened V by 4 bases and J by 6 bases, and 6 bases separated the two germline ends.

This chain links TRBV19 with TRBJ2-2, with 8 bases identical to TRBD1. CDR3 size: 17 residues. Trimming took 4 bases from V and 6 from J; bases not matched to a gene: 13. From germline, CDR1 is LNHDA and CDR2 SQIVND (reference sequence). CDR3 sequence reads: CASSTRRRGRNSGELFF. The CDR3 region has the DNA TGTGCCAGTAGTACCCGACGCAGGGGGCGCAACTCCGGGGAGCTGTTTTTT.

This sequence joins TRBV11-2 and TRBJ2-7; 10 positions match TRBD1. V shed 4 bases, J shed 5 bases, and the junction held 5 bases outside the gene matches. CDR1 is SGHAT, CDR2 FQNNGV, per germline. The CDR3 covers 14 residues. This chain's CDR3 is CASSSRQGADEQYF. CDR3 DNA: TGTGCCAGCAGCTCCCGACAGGGGGCGGACGAGCAGTACTTC.

CDR3 sequence (DNA): TGCGCCAGCAGTCAATCACCAGGGTCAGGATCACCCCTCCACTTT. This codes for CASSQSPGSGSPLHF. The rearrangement links TRBV23-1 to TRBJ1-6, with a possible D match to TRBD1 (5 bases). TRBV23-1 is placed among ORFs of uncertain function. With 0 bases removed from V and 10 bases from J, the gap between germline ends came to 13 bases. CDR3 length equals 15 residues.

The chain carries TRBV5-1 and TRBJ2-3; a weak D match, TRBD2 (5 bases). Germline values: CDR1 SGHRS, CDR2 YFSETQ. Trimming removed 1 base at V and 4 bases at J, with 16 bases between. CDR3 length: 16 amino acids. In nucleotides, the CDR3 is TGCGCCAGCAGCTTGATCCGGACGGGATCGGCAGATACGCAGTATTTT. Residues: CASSLIRTGSADTQYF.

The chain joins TRBV6-5 to TRBJ1-2, with a possible D match to TRBD1 (6 bases). V was cut by 3 bases and J by 5 bases, with 19 bases left in between. Per germline, CDR1 MNHEY and CDR2 SVGAGI. There are 16 residues in the CDR3. CDR3 loop: CASSYRATTTGYGYTF. CDR3 DNA sequence: TGTGCCAGCAGTTATCGCGCCACTACTACAGGGTATGGCTACACCTTC.

The V and J genes are TRBV30 and TRBJ1-5; tentative D call: TRBD1 (6 bases). CDR1 is GTSNPN, CDR2 SVGIG, per germline (reference sequence). V dropped 2 bases and J dropped 1 base, with 12 bases sitting between them. The CDR3 has 15 amino acids. The CDR3 is CAWSKAGASNQPQHF. DNA for the CDR3: TGTGCCTGGAGTAAGGCAGGGGCGAGCAATCAGCCCCAGCATTTT.

J is TRBJ1-1 and V is TRBV18; tentative D call: TRBD1 (6 bases). The CDR3 length is 15 residues. Germline CDR1 and CDR2: KGHSH and LQKENI. V lost 6 bases and J 0 bases, leaving 14 bases between the germline ends. DNA of the CDR3: TGTGCCAGCTCCACAACCCAGGGGATGAACACTGAAGCTTTCTTT. This codes for CASSTTQGMNTEAFF.

V is TRBV14 and J is TRBJ2-2; D gene ambiguous. Trimming left V 1 base short and J 2 bases short, with 11 bases between. Looked up from germline, CDR1 is SGHDN and CDR2 is FVKESK. CDR3 length: 16 amino acids. The CDR3 nucleotides read TGTGCCAGCAGCCAAGGCGTATCGATAAACACCGGGGAGCTGTTTTTT. This translates into CASSQGVSINTGELFF. Using reference TRBV14 and TRBJ2-2 for the parts outside the CDR3, the full variable domain is EAGVTQFPSHSVIEKGQTVTLRCDPISGHDNLYWYRRVMGKEIKFLLHFVKESKQDESGMPNNRFLAERTGGTYSTLKVQPAELEDSGVYFCASSQGVSINTGELFFGEGSRLTVL.

This sequence joins TRBV7-3 and TRBJ2-3; 7 bases are shared with TRBD2. There are 15 residues in the CDR3. Germline V gene sequence: CDR1 SGHTA, CDR2 FQGTGA. V shed 1 base and J 3 bases; nucleotides not matched to a gene: 4. The CDR3 protein is CASSLIQGGTDTQYF. CDR3 nucleotide sequence: TGTGCCAGCAGCTTAATCCAGGGAGGGACAGATACGCAGTATTTT.

The chain carries TRBV6-4 and TRBJ2-1; the D gene is possibly TRBD2 (6 bases). This CDR3 is 15 amino acids long. CDR1 is MRHNA, CDR2 SNTAGT, per germline. V gave up 4 bases and J gave up 7 bases, with 17 bases separating them. CDR3 loop: CASSGGSGVTNEQFF. The DNA for the CDR3 is TGTGCCAGCAGTGGGGGTAGCGGAGTTACAAATGAGCAGTTCTTC.

This sequence joins TRBV19 and TRBJ2-7; D is possibly TRBD2 (6 bases). Germline V lookup: CDR1 LNHDA, CDR2 SQIVND (reference sequence). V lost 3 bases, J lost 4 bases, and 19 bases lay in between. CDR3 length: 16 residues. The DNA of the CDR3 is TGTGCCAGTAGTATCGTCCCCAGAGGGAGGAGGTACGAGCAGTACTTC. The encoded protein is CASSIVPRGRRYEQYF.